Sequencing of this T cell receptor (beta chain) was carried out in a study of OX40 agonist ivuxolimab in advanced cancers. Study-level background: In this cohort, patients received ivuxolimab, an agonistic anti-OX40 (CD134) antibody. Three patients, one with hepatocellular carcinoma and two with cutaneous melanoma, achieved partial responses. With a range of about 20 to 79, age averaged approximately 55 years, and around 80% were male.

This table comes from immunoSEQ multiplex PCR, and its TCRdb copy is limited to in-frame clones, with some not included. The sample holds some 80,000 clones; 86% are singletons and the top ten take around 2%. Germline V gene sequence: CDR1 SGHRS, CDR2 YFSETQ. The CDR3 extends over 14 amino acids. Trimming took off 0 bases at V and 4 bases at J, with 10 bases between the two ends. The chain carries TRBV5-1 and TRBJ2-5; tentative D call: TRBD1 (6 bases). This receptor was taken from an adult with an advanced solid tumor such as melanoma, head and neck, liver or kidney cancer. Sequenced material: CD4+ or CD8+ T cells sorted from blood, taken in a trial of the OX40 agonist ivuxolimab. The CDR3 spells CASSLGWDIETQYF. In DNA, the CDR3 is TGCGCCAGCAGCTTGGGTTGGGACATAGAGACCCAGTACTTC.